This passage covers 30 T cell receptor beta chains from one sample sequenced in a study of CD8 T cells in Susac syndrome. cDNA came from approximately 0.5 to 1 ug RNA primed by random hexamers. TCRdb recomputed calls from the immunoSEQ multiplex PCR reads with MiXCR, one row per CDR3 protein. The table includes approximately 150,000 distinct CDR3 sequences, roughly nine tenths detected once. The sample taken for sequencing was CD4+ T cells from PBMCs. These receptors all stem from a human donor in good health.

The chain has TRBV20-1 and TRBJ2-7; TRBD2 agrees at 8 bases. This CDR3 contains 13 residues. The V gene's germline CDR1 is DFQATT and CDR2 SNEGSKA (reference sequence). Losses at the gene ends were 3 bases for V and 2 bases for J; bases not matched to a gene: 3. The CDR3 protein is CSASTGGTYEQYF. DNA for the CDR3: TGCAGTGCTAGTACGGGGGGGACCTACGAGCAGTACTTC.

The chain recombines TRBV2 with TRBJ2-7; possibly TRBD2 for D (6 bases). Germline V CDR1 and CDR2: SNHLY, FYNNEI. The V gene lost 8 bases and the J gene lost 2 bases, with 22 bases spanning the gap. This CDR3 spans 16 amino acids. CDR3 residues: CASLGPEGSSTYEQYF. In DNA, the CDR3 is TGTGCCAGCCTAGGACCGGAGGGCTCCTCAACCTACGAGCAGTACTTC.

The chain joins TRBV19 to TRBJ1-2; weak D call: TRBD1 (6 bases). Trimming shortened V by 4 bases and J by 4 bases, and 16 bases separated the two germline ends. This CDR3 has 15 residues. Germline V lookup: CDR1 LNHDA, CDR2 SQIVND (reference sequence). CDR3 nucleotide sequence: TGTGCCAGTAGTACCGAAGACAGGACGGCCTATGGCTACACCTTC. Translation gives CASSTEDRTAYGYTF.

J is TRBJ2-7 and V is TRBV2; perhaps D is TRBD1 or TRBD2 (5 bases each). The length of the CDR3 is 15 residues. CDR1 is SNHLY, CDR2 FYNNEI, per germline. Between the trimmed V and J ends, which lost 6 bases and 0 bases, there was a span of 15 bases. CDR3 coding DNA: TGTGCCAGCAGCTTGAACGGGGCGCTCTCCTACGAGCAGTACTTC. It translates to CASSLNGALSYEQYF.

This clonotype is a singleton in its sample. The chain couples TRBV4-1 to TRBJ2-5; D gene ambiguous. The length of the CDR3 is 15 residues. V was cut by 0 bases and J by 2 bases, with 10 bases left in between. In germline, CDR1 is MGHRA, CDR2 YSYEKL. The CDR3 loop reads CASSQDLHRQETQYF. Written as DNA, the CDR3 is TGCGCCAGCAGCCAAGATCTCCACAGACAAGAGACCCAGTACTTC.

This rearrangement joins TRBV10-3 to TRBJ2-1; no clear D. Trimming stripped 4 bases from V and 7 bases from J, with 11 bases between. The germline V gene has CDR1 ENHRY and CDR2 SYGVKD. The CDR3 loop spans 13 amino acids. DNA of the CDR3: TGTGCCATCAGTGCCCCTTCCATGAATGAGCAGTTCTTC. Its translation: CAISAPSMNEQFF.

The chain uses TRBV27 and TRBJ2-5; 8 bases agree with TRBD2. The CDR3 is 14 amino acids. From germline, CDR1 is MNHEY and CDR2 SMNVEV (reference sequence). V was clipped by 5 bases and J by 7 bases; unmatched bases: 9. The CDR3 bases are TGTGCCAGCAGTGTAAGCGGGAGTGGAGGGACCCAGTACTTC. As protein: CASSVSGSGGTQYF.

This clonotype was detected only once. V gene TRBV28 combines with J gene TRBJ1-5, with 8 bases that match TRBD1. The V and J ends lost 2 bases and 6 bases, in that order; junction bases with no gene match: 6. Germline V gives CDR1 MDHEN, CDR2 SYDVKM. The length of the CDR3 is 15 residues. The CDR3 nucleotides read TGTGCCAGCAGTTTAGAAGCAGGGGGCAGTCAGCCCCAGCATTTT. The encoded protein is CASSLEAGGSQPQHF.

The chain is built from TRBV28 and TRBJ1-4; TRBD1 agrees at 9 bases. Germline assignment: CDR1 MDHEN and CDR2 SYDVKM. V shed 4 bases and J 7 bases; nucleotides not matched to a gene: 7. The CDR3 length is 15 residues. CDR3: CASSSNRGLAEKLFF. CDR3 sequence (DNA): TGTGCCAGCAGTTCCAACAGGGGGCTTGCTGAAAAACTGTTTTTT.

CDR3 DNA sequence: TGCGCCAGCAGCTTGGTGGGGACGTTGAACACTGAAGCTTTCTTT. Its protein is CASSLVGTLNTEAFF. The chain has TRBV5-1 and TRBJ1-1; D possibly corresponds to TRBD1 (5 bases). CDR1 and CDR2 (germline): SGHRS, YFSETQ. The CDR3 spans 15 residues. With 0 bases removed from V and 0 bases from J, the gap between germline ends came to 9 bases.

A word on this clonotype: An end of the junction differs from the germline gene, which may be a read error. This rearrangement joins TRBV6-1 to TRBJ2-4, with 7 bases identical to TRBD1. CDR3 length: 14 residues. Germline V lookup: CDR1 MNHNS, CDR2 SASEGT. Written as DNA, the CDR3 is TGTGCCAGCAGTGAAGTGGGGGACAGAAAAAGGCTGAACTTC. Residues: CASSEVGDRKRLNF.

CDR3: CASSLASSRYEQYF. DNA for the CDR3: TGTGCCAGCAGCTTGGCCTCCTCCCGTTACGAGCAGTACTTC. The chain joins TRBV5-6 to TRBJ2-7; D gene unclear. V lost 0 bases and J lost 4, with 11 bases in between. This CDR3 has 14 residues. Germline CDR1 and CDR2: SGHDT and YYEEEE.

The J gene is TRBJ1-2, the V gene TRBV29-1; no clear D. The CDR3 extends over 12 amino acids. CDR1 and CDR2 from the germline V gene are SQVTM and ANQGSEA. The V and J ends lost 6 bases and 13 bases respectively, with 21 bases between them. The CDR3 DNA is TGCAGCGTCTCATGGACCGGTGAGCCTCTCACCTTC. Protein sequence: CSVSWTGEPLTF.

This clonotype appeared a few times. The chain carries TRBV12-3 or TRBV12-4 and TRBJ2-2; D unresolved. This CDR3 is built from 12 residues. The ends were cut back, 0 bases at V and 4 bases at J, with 0 bases in the middle. DNA for the CDR3: TGTGCCAGCAGTTTAGCCACCGGGGAGCTGTTTTTT. Translating gives CASSLATGELFF.

This clonotype has only a few counts. The rearrangement uses TRBV2 and TRBJ1-1; no clear D. V was pared by 6 bases and J by 1 base, with 9 bases between. CDR1 is SNHLY, CDR2 FYNNEI, per germline. The CDR3 runs to 13 residues. DNA for the CDR3: TGTGCCAGCAGGGGTCAAGGGAACACTGAAGCTTTCTTT. Translated, it gives CASRGQGNTEAFF.

This chain's CDR3 is CASSQEGGNQPQHF. The CDR3 nucleotides read TGCGCCAGCAGCCAAGAGGGCGGGAATCAGCCCCAGCATTTT. This chain links TRBV4-1 with TRBJ1-5; no reliable D call. Trimming cost V 0 bases and J 4 bases, with 7 bases left between them. Germline V lookup: CDR1 MGHRA, CDR2 YSYEKL. The CDR3 is made up of 14 amino acids.

The chain combines TRBV27 with TRBJ1-2, with D uncertain. V lost 11 bases, J lost 1 base, and 11 bases lay in between. The CDR3 runs 12 residues. Germline V lookup: CDR1 MNHEY, CDR2 SMNVEV (reference sequence). DNA of the CDR3: TGTGCCGCGGGGAACGTTAACTATGGCTACACCTTC. Encoded protein: CAAGNVNYGYTF.

This chain links TRBV28 with TRBJ2-3, with TRBD1 identical over 7 bases. V was pared by 5 bases and J by 5 bases, with 16 bases of the junction left unmatched. The CDR3 covers 17 residues. Germline V gives CDR1 MDHEN, CDR2 SYDVKM. DNA of the CDR3: TGTGCCAGCAGTCCCGATAGGAACAGGGGCGCTGGAGATACGCAGTATTTT. It yields the protein CASSPDRNRGAGDTQYF.

The V and J genes are TRBV9 and TRBJ2-1, with D perhaps TRBD2 (5 bases). The V end lost 0 bases, the J end lost 5 bases, and 18 bases lay between the germline ends. The CDR3 extends over 17 amino acids. CDR1 and CDR2 (germline): SGDLS, YYNGEE. Here the CDR3 DNA reads TGTGCCAGCAGCGTAGACCTAGACGTGACTAAGGACAATGAGCAGTTCTTC. This translates into CASSVDLDVTKDNEQFF.

The chain links TRBV6-1 to TRBJ2-2; D gene uncertain. This CDR3 has 13 amino acids. Germline V gene sequence: CDR1 MNHNS, CDR2 SASEGT. V was clipped by 5 bases and J by 4 bases, with 8 bases between them. CDR3 DNA sequence: TGTGCCAGCAGTAGGGATTTCACCGGGGAGCTGTTTTTT. Translation: CASSRDFTGELFF.

The gene calls are TRBV10-3 and TRBJ1-5; D remains unclear. The CDR3 runs 15 residues. CDR1 ENHRY and CDR2 SYGVKD come from the germline V gene. Trimming cost V 0 bases and J 5 bases, with 11 bases left between them. CDR3 amino acids: CAISESRGGDQPQHF. CDR3 nucleotides: TGTGCCATCAGTGAGTCGCGGGGTGGGGATCAGCCCCAGCATTTT.

The gene calls are TRBV28 and TRBJ1-5, with 8 nucleotides matching TRBD1. V trimming: 5 bases; J trimming: 4 bases; junction bases outside the gene matches: 7. The CDR3 has 15 residues. Germline-derived CDR1 and CDR2 are MDHEN and SYDVKM. The DNA of the CDR3 is TGTGCCAGCAGTACAACAGGGGGAGTAAATCAGCCCCAGCATTTT. It codes for CASSTTGGVNQPQHF.

The chain carries TRBV4-3 and TRBJ1-2; D is perhaps TRBD1 (5 bases). Germline CDR1 reads LGHNA; CDR2 reads YSLEER. This CDR3 region has 17 residues. V was clipped by 0 bases and J by 7 bases, with 21 bases between them. Here the CDR3 DNA reads TGCGCCAGCAGCCAAGAATACGAAGGACGGGGACTATCTGGCTACACCTTC. This sequence encodes CASSQEYEGRGLSGYTF.

The V and J genes are TRBV7-2 and TRBJ2-5; 8 nucleotides match TRBD1. CDR1 and CDR2 (germline): SGHTA, FQGNSA. J was trimmed by 5 bases and V by 1 base; bases with no gene match: 3. CDR3 length equals 14 residues. The CDR3 DNA reads as TGTGCCAGCAGCTTAGACAGGGGGTCGGAGACCCAGTACTTC. Amino acids: CASSLDRGSETQYF.

The genes are TRBV4-3 and TRBJ2-4; 7 bases line up with TRBD2. The CDR3 consists of 20 residues. CDR1 and CDR2 from the germline V gene are LGHNA and YSLEER. V dropped 4 bases and J dropped 1; count of bases not matched to a gene: 19. CDR3 in amino acids: CASSPDLYRPRRGAKNIQYF. The CDR3 region has the DNA TGCGCCAGCAGCCCCGACTTATACCGACCCAGGCGGGGGGCCAAAAACATTCAGTACTTC.

The V gene is TRBV5-1, the J gene TRBJ1-2; weak D call: TRBD1 (6 bases). The CDR3 has 14 amino acids. V gave up 0 bases and J gave up 3 bases, with 9 bases separating them. Germline V gene lookup returns CDR1 SGHRS and CDR2 YFSETQ. The CDR3 DNA reads as TGCGCCAGCAGCTTGGGACAGGCCTACTATGGCTACACCTTC. Translated: CASSLGQAYYGYTF.

This clonotype was observed a handful of times. The rearrangement uses TRBV2 and TRBJ2-5, with 10 bases aligning to TRBD1. Per germline, CDR1 SNHLY and CDR2 FYNNEI. The CDR3 contains 12 residues. V was pared by 6 bases and J by 5 bases, with 0 bases of the junction left unmatched. The DNA of the CDR3 is TGTGCCAGCAGGGACAGGGGGGAGACCCAGTACTTC. Protein product: CASRDRGETQYF.

The gene calls are TRBV7-2 and TRBJ2-5; D possibly corresponds to TRBD2 (5 bases). V lost 5 bases and J lost 5, with 12 bases in between. This CDR3 region has 13 residues. The germline V gene encodes CDR1 SGHTA and CDR2 FQGNSA. The CDR3 coding sequence is TGTGCCAGCAGCCGAGCCCGGGATGAGACCCAGTACTTC. Translated, it gives CASSRARDETQYF.

This chain joins TRBV6-6 and TRBJ2-7; D gene unclear. There are 16 residues in the CDR3. The germline V and J ends were trimmed by 4 bases and 1 base, with 17 bases remaining between them. The V gene's germline CDR1 is MNHNY and CDR2 SVGAGI (reference sequence). CDR3 nucleotide sequence: TGTGCCAGCAGTTCCTCCCTCGGGCCGTCATCCTACGAGCAGTACTTC. Protein: CASSSSLGPSSYEQYF.

V is TRBV7-6 and J is TRBJ2-7, with D hard to call. The CDR3 contains 14 residues. Trimming took off 2 bases at V and 2 bases at J, with 10 bases between the two ends. The germline V gene has CDR1 SGHVS and CDR2 FNYEAQ. The CDR3: CASSLQLGTYEQYF. In DNA, the CDR3 is TGTGCCAGCAGCTTACAGCTGGGCACCTACGAGCAGTACTTC.